This T cell receptor (beta chain) came from a study of T cell responses to AZD1222 COVID-19 vaccine. CDR1 and CDR2 (germline): LNHDA, SQIVND (reference sequence). Trimming pared 7 bases from V and 3 bases from J, leaving 9 bases between. The CDR3 totals 12 residues. The method was immunoSEQ multiplex PCR; TCRdb's version includes in-frame clones alone and lacks a portion of them. This sample has nearly 110,000 clones, with roughly 87% found just once. The receptor was derived from an adult in good health. The material was peripheral blood, obtained on day 0 of AZD1222 vaccination. The chain joins TRBV19 to TRBJ1-2, with TRBD1 as a possible D gene (5 bases). For the CDR3, the DNA is TGTGCCAGTATGGTAGGGGACTATGGCTACACCTTC. Protein sequence: CASMVGDYGYTF. Drawing the rest from reference TRBV19 and TRBJ1-2, the complete variable domain is DGGITQSPKYLFRKEGQNVTLSCEQNLNHDAMYWYRQDPGQGLRLIYYSQIVNDFQKGDIAEGYSVSREKKESFPLTVTSAQKNPTAFYLCASMVGDYGYTFGSGTRLTVV.